The T cell receptor (beta chain) under discussion was sequenced for a study of OX40 agonist ivuxolimab in advanced cancers. TCRdb's table, derived via immunoSEQ multiplex PCR, lists solely in-frame clones and lacks some. The sample includes tens of thousands of clones, 85% to 90% of them seen just once. This CDR3 is 14 amino acids long. The V gene lost 2 bases and the J gene lost 2 bases, with 9 bases spanning the gap. Germline CDR1 MNHNY, CDR2 SVGAGI (reference sequence). This TCR was recovered from an adult with an advanced solid tumor such as melanoma, head and neck, liver or kidney cancer. V and J are TRBV6-6 and TRBJ1-1; TRBD1 might be the D (5 bases). The sequencing used CD4+ or CD8+ T cells sorted from blood, collected in a trial of the OX40 agonist ivuxolimab. This CDR3 reads CASSYDRTNTEAFF. The CDR3 DNA reads as TGTGCCAGCAGTTACGACAGAACAAACACTGAAGCTTTCTTT.